Listed below are T cell receptor beta chains from one sample, sequenced in a study of radiotherapy plus CTLA-4 blockade in lung cancer. Clones were read by immunoSEQ multiplex PCR, and TCRdb kept only the in-frame ones, dropping some. The sample holds about 97,000 clones, roughly 74% seen once. Sequences were derived from peripheral blood, sampled from a patient treated with radiotherapy plus ipilimumab. The receptor set was obtained from a human donor with non-small cell lung cancer who had a partial response to radiotherapy plus ipilimumab. Some clones in this sample may be carry-over from other donors' samples. CDR3s include the opening cysteine and the closing phenylalanine or tryptophan.

J: TRBJ1-4; V: TRBV6-6; CDR3: CASSYRGQGEKLFF
J: TRBJ2-7; V: TRBV7-8; CDR3: CASSLERGSYEQYF
J: TRBJ2-5; V: TRBV5-1; CDR3: CASSPEFGGGETQYF
J: TRBJ2-1; V: TRBV28; CDR3: CASSSLSGSSYNEQFF
J: TRBJ1-6; V: TRBV27; CDR3: CASTAQEYNSPLHF
J: TRBJ1-2; V: TRBV5-6; CDR3: CASSQSRSGGSYGYTF
J: TRBJ1-3; V: TRBV6-6; CDR3: CASRPSGIFGNTIYF
J: TRBJ1-1; V: TRBV19; CDR3: CASRGLTGGTEAFF
J: TRBJ2-1; V: TRBV2; CDR3: CASRTGLAVYNEQFF
J: TRBJ1-2; V: TRBV28; CDR3: CASRPQGAHGYTF
J: TRBJ2-1; V: TRBV7-9; CDR3: CASSVGTASYNEQFF
J: TRBJ2-5; V: TRBV7-9; CDR3: CASSLEAGIRGETQYF
J: TRBJ2-5; V: TRBV4-2; CDR3: CASSQVGGVMETQYF
J: TRBJ1-3; V: TRBV25-1; CDR3: CASSVLNTIYF
J: TRBJ1-1; V: TRBV23-1; CDR3: CASLTKTGVITEAFF
J: TRBJ1-6; V: TRBV19; CDR3: CASSILGGGDFNSPLHF
J: TRBJ1-3; V: TRBV7-8; CDR3: CASSLVAGGSGNTIYF
J: TRBJ1-1; V: TRBV6-1; CDR3: CASSDLQGSISFAEAFF
J: TRBJ2-7; V: TRBV28; CDR3: CASSLSGQGNEQYF
J: TRBJ2-1; V: TRBV7-2; CDR3: CASSLVGGPPDEQFF
J: TRBJ2-3; V: TRBV11-2; CDR3: CASSRLTGTGGWDTQYF
J: TRBJ2-7; V: TRBV7-9; CDR3: CASGKDTGGEQYF
J: TRBJ1-2; V: TRBV5-4; CDR3: CASSSDRNHNYGYTF
J: TRBJ2-5; V: TRBV2; CDR3: CASSLEQGLGETQYF
J: TRBJ1-1; V: TRBV27; CDR3: CASSLYPRLNTEAFF
J: TRBJ2-5; V: TRBV7-2; CDR3: CASSYFDRDDETQYF
J: TRBJ2-3; V: TRBV10-3; CDR3: CAISASGGTDTQYF
J: TRBJ1-1; V: TRBV7-7; CDR3: CASSPTGSNTEAFF
J: TRBJ1-5; V: TRBV28; CDR3: CASAWTRIYSNQPQHF
J: TRBJ2-5; V: TRBV6-5; CDR3: CASSYSGHLQETQYF
J: TRBJ2-1; V: TRBV27; CDR3: CASGFSPGLDEQFF
J: TRBJ2-1; V: TRBV7-3; CDR3: CASSLGVAGTYNEQFF
J: TRBJ1-1; V: TRBV11-2; CDR3: CASSFSSGNTEAFF
J: TRBJ2-5; V: TRBV5-1; CDR3: CASSSQETQYF
J: TRBJ2-3; V: TRBV7-3; CDR3: CASSLQGGTDTQYF
J: TRBJ2-3; V: TRBV25-1; CDR3: CASSRLAGDTQYF
J: TRBJ2-1; V: TRBV5-1; CDR3: CASSLAALAGGTEQFF
J: TRBJ1-1; V: TRBV6-6; CDR3: CASRPGQLNTEAFF
J: TRBJ1-1; V: TRBV6-1; CDR3: CAAALQGGAEAFF
J: TRBJ2-7; V: TRBV7-3; CDR3: CASSHLPSRREGLDEQYF
J: TRBJ2-1; V: TRBV11-3; CDR3: CASSFQTYNEQFF
J: TRBJ2-6; V: TRBV5-8; CDR3: CASSLYSGANVLTF